This entry lists 30 T cell receptor beta chains sequenced from one sample in a study of T-cell memory formation after mild COVID-19. TCRdb recomputed calls from the 5' RACE reads with MiXCR, one row per CDR3 protein. The sample lists a few hundred thousand distinct CDR3 sequences, around 25% seen once, with about 12% in the top ten. Sequenced: PBMCs or a T cell subset sorted from them (not recorded which). These receptors all stem from an adult woman who had mild COVID-19 (a few samples of this study predate the infection). Cell type and time point are not known.

This chain connects TRBV20-1 to TRBJ2-7, with 8 bases identical to TRBD2. Per germline, CDR1 DFQATT and CDR2 SNEGSKA (reference sequence). The CDR3 is 16 amino acids. J gave up 3 bases and V 0 bases, and 10 bases lay outside the gene matches. This CDR3 is CSARDPVGGGYYEQYF. The DNA for the CDR3 is TGCAGTGCTAGAGACCCCGTCGGGGGGGGATACTACGAGCAGTACTTC.

This chain joins TRBV15 and TRBJ2-1; 10 bases align to TRBD2. Germline CDR1 reads LNHNV; CDR2 reads YYDKDF (reference sequence). Trimming removed 5 bases from V and 6 bases from J; junction bases left unmatched: 7. CDR3 length: 15 amino acids. The CDR3 protein is CATSGTSGAPNEQFF. The CDR3 DNA sequence: TGTGCCACCAGCGGAACTAGCGGGGCCCCCAATGAGCAGTTCTTC. The complete variable domain, with remaining parts taken from reference TRBV15 and TRBJ2-1, reads DAMVIQNPRYQVTQFGKPVTLSCSQTLNHNVMYWYQQKSSQAPKLLFHYYDKDFNNEADTPDNFQSRRPNTSFCFLDIRSPGLGDTAMYLCATSGTSGAPNEQFFGPGTRLTVL.

This clonotype has only a few counts. V and J are TRBV20-1 and TRBJ1-1; D is uncertain. The CDR3 is 13 residues long. The germline CDR1 and CDR2 sequences are DFQATT and SNEGSKA (reference sequence). The germline V and J ends were trimmed by 6 bases and 4 bases, with 15 bases remaining between them. The CDR3: CSALGGGATEAFF. Here the CDR3 DNA reads TGCAGTGCCTTGGGCGGAGGTGCCACTGAAGCTTTCTTT.

The CDR3 nucleotides are TGCGCCAGCAGCCAGGACTGGACGGGAGATACGCAGTATTTT. Translating it yields CASSQDWTGDTQYF. V usage is TRBV4-1 and J usage is TRBJ2-3; D might be TRBD2 (5 bases). Trimming took off 3 bases at V and 5 bases at J, with 12 bases between the two ends. This CDR3 is 14 amino acids long. Germline-derived CDR1 and CDR2 are MGHRA and YSYEKL.

This clonotype was seen more than once but under ten times. The chain couples TRBV12-3 or TRBV12-4 to TRBJ1-2; D remains ambiguous. Trimming shortened V by 0 bases and J by 1 base, and 3 bases separated the two germline ends. The CDR3 covers 13 residues. This CDR3 reads CASSLAVNYGYTF. As DNA, the CDR3 is TGTGCCAGCAGTTTAGCAGTTAACTATGGCTACACCTTC.

This clonotype was detected many times. This chain links TRBV30 with TRBJ2-7, with 9 bases fitting TRBD2. The CDR3 totals 16 residues. Germline V lookup: CDR1 GTSNPN, CDR2 SVGIG (reference sequence). V lost 1 base and J lost 0; bases outside the gene matches: 7. CDR3 nucleotides: TGTGCCTGGAGTGCTATAAGACTAGCGGCCTCCTACGAGCAGTACTTC. This translates into CAWSAIRLAASYEQYF.

This clonotype has only a few counts. The genes are TRBV20-1 and TRBJ1-1; possibly TRBD1 for D (6 bases). The ends were cut back, 5 bases at V and 1 base at J, with 14 bases in the middle. CDR1 DFQATT and CDR2 SNEGSKA come from the germline V gene (reference sequence). CDR3 length: 14 residues. The CDR3 is CSAVTGLGNTEAFF. The CDR3 DNA sequence: TGCAGTGCTGTTACAGGGTTGGGGAACACTGAAGCTTTCTTT.

V gene TRBV4-1 combines with J gene TRBJ1-2; 7 nucleotides align to TRBD1. The CDR3 consists of 15 residues. Germline loops: CDR1 MGHRA, CDR2 YSYEKL. The J segment lost 3 bases and the V segment lost 1 base, leaving 5 bases of the junction unmatched. CDR3 nucleotide sequence: TGCGCCAGCAGCCAAGGAGGGGGCATCGACTATGGCTACACCTTC. It encodes CASSQGGGIDYGYTF.

This sequence joins TRBV13 and TRBJ2-7; TRBD2 matches 14 bases. V lost 5 bases, J lost 3 bases, and 18 bases stayed unmatched. CDR3 length: 20 amino acids. Germline CDR1 PRHDT, CDR2 FYEKMQ (reference sequence). In DNA, the CDR3 is TGTGCCAGCAGCCCGTGGGATGTGACTAGCGGGAGGGGGACTTTCTACGAGCAGTACTTC. Protein: CASSPWDVTSGRGTFYEQYF.

V and J are TRBV7-6 and TRBJ2-5; weak D call: TRBD2 (5 bases). This CDR3 spans 13 amino acids. The ends were cut back, 5 bases at V and 10 bases at J, with 17 bases in the middle. Germline lookup yields CDR1 SGHVS and CDR2 FNYEAQ. The CDR3 here is CASSHPETEGQYF. In DNA form, the CDR3 reads TGTGCCAGCAGCCACCCGGAGACTGAGGGCCAGTACTTC.

This clonotype was seen more than once but under ten times. The chain links TRBV24-1 to TRBJ2-1, with TRBD2 identical over 7 bases. CDR1 and CDR2 from the germline V gene are KGHDR and SFDVKD. The CDR3 covers 15 residues. V trimming: 4 bases; J trimming: 4 bases; junction bases outside the gene matches: 6. The CDR3 bases are TGTGCCACCAGTGACCCATTGGGAGGGTACAATGAGCAGTTCTTC. It translates to CATSDPLGGYNEQFF.

The rearrangement links TRBV7-2 to TRBJ1-2; TRBD1 is a possible D gene (5 bases). Germline V CDR1 and CDR2: SGHTA, FQGNSA. The ends were cut back, 3 bases at V and 1 base at J, with 12 bases in the middle. This CDR3 is 15 amino acids long. The CDR3 spells CASSFRQGLNYGYTF. CDR3 in DNA: TGTGCCAGCAGCTTTCGGCAGGGCCTTAACTATGGCTACACCTTC.

The J gene is TRBJ2-1, the V gene TRBV13, with TRBD2 matching over 11 bases. The J segment lost 15 bases and the V segment lost 5 bases, leaving 15 bases of the junction unmatched. The CDR3 spans 15 residues. Per the germline V gene, CDR1 is PRHDT and CDR2 is FYEKMQ (reference sequence). The CDR3 protein is CASSPRGLAGPGGFF. The CDR3 DNA follows: TGTGCCAGCAGCCCCCGAGGACTAGCGGGCCCGGGAGGGTTCTTC.

This clonotype was detected only a few times. The chain uses TRBV4-1 and TRBJ2-3; D is possibly TRBD1 or TRBD2 (5 bases each). This CDR3 region has 14 residues. Trimming left V 3 bases short and J 11 bases short, with 18 bases between. Germline CDR1 is MGHRA and CDR2 is YSYEKL. The CDR3 here is CASSHGMGDREQYF. Here the CDR3 DNA reads TGCGCCAGCAGCCACGGAATGGGGGATCGAGAGCAGTATTTT.

There are a few counts of this clonotype. This chain connects TRBV11-2 to TRBJ2-1; D ambiguous. CDR1 and CDR2 (germline): SGHAT, FQNNGV. The ends were cut back, 0 bases at V and 6 bases at J, with 9 bases in the middle. CDR3 length: 14 amino acids. The CDR3 region is CASSLEWGINEQFF. DNA of the CDR3: TGTGCCAGCAGCTTAGAATGGGGAATCAATGAGCAGTTCTTC.

The chain has TRBV6-6 and TRBJ2-3, with D possibly being TRBD2 (7 bases). This CDR3 has 15 residues. Germline V CDR1 and CDR2: MNHNY, SVGAGI (reference sequence). Trimming removed 5 bases from V and 4 bases from J, with 16 bases in between. This CDR3 reads CASSPRGGIADTQYF. In DNA, the CDR3 is TGTGCCAGCAGTCCTAGGGGGGGGATCGCAGATACGCAGTATTTT.

The chain joins TRBV20-1 to TRBJ2-1, with 7 bases matching TRBD2. This CDR3 contains 16 residues. J gave up 0 bases and V 1 base, and 6 bases lay outside the gene matches. Germline CDR1 is DFQATT and CDR2 is SNEGSKA (reference sequence). CDR3 nucleotides: TGCAGTGCTAGAGTTGTTCTAGCGGACTCCTACAATGAGCAGTTCTTC. Translation gives CSARVVLADSYNEQFF.

This chain connects TRBV29-1 to TRBJ2-3; 11 nucleotides line up with TRBD2. Per the germline V gene, CDR1 is SQVTM and CDR2 is ANQGSEA. V lost 5 bases and J lost 4; bases outside the gene matches: 8. CDR3 size: 15 residues. The CDR3 DNA reads TGCAGCGTTTCCTTAGCGGGAGGGGAGGCAGATACGCAGTATTTT. It encodes CSVSLAGGEADTQYF.

This clonotype has just a few counts. The chain links TRBV3-1 to TRBJ2-7; 10 bases align to TRBD2. The CDR3 sequence is 16 residues long. V lost 5 bases, J lost 0 bases, and 7 bases stayed unmatched. The germline gives CDR1 LGHDT, CDR2 YNNKEL (reference sequence). CDR3 region: CASSTPGLATSYEQYF. The CDR3 DNA reads as TGTGCCAGCAGCACACCGGGACTAGCGACCTCCTACGAGCAGTACTTC.

The chain combines TRBV14 with TRBJ2-5; unclear D gene. The germline V and J ends were trimmed by 4 bases and 1 base, with 13 bases remaining between them. Germline V gene data show CDR1 as SGHDN and CDR2 as FVKESK. The CDR3 spans 15 residues. The CDR3 DNA sequence: TGTGCCAGCAGCCCCCGGTGGGGTGTCCAAGAGACCCAGTACTTC. Encoded protein: CASSPRWGVQETQYF.

The V gene is TRBV9, the J gene TRBJ1-6; 7 nucleotides align to TRBD1. The V gene end was trimmed by 4 bases and the J gene end by 4 bases; junction bases not matched to a gene: 5. This CDR3 is 15 amino acids long. Per the germline V gene, CDR1 is SGDLS and CDR2 is YYNGEE. DNA of the CDR3: TGTGCCAGCAGCCAAGGGGGACAGTATAATTCACCCCTCCACTTT. Amino acid sequence: CASSQGGQYNSPLHF.

The chain has TRBV5-4 and TRBJ2-1, with 8 bases identical to TRBD2. Germline-derived CDR1 and CDR2 are SGHNT and YYREEE (reference sequence). The CDR3 has 17 residues. Germline trimming cut 3 bases from V and 4 bases from J; bases unmatched to any gene: 12. The CDR3 loop is CASSSPDGTGGYNEQFF. DNA of the CDR3: TGTGCCAGCAGCTCCCCTGATGGAACGGGAGGGTACAATGAGCAGTTCTTC.

This chain links TRBV27 with TRBJ1-1, with D tentatively TRBD1 (6 bases). Germline V lookup: CDR1 MNHEY, CDR2 SMNVEV (reference sequence). CDR3 length: 14 residues. Trimming took off 4 bases at V and 5 bases at J, with 14 bases between the two ends. CDR3 nucleotides: TGTGCCAGCAGTTACGCCCAGGGGAGTACTGAAGCTTTCTTT. It specifies CASSYAQGSTEAFF.

Only a few counts were recorded for this clonotype. This rearrangement joins TRBV15 to TRBJ2-7; 11 bases agree with TRBD1. V dropped 5 bases and J dropped 2; count of bases not matched to a gene: 5. This CDR3 has 15 amino acids. Per the germline V gene, CDR1 is LNHNV and CDR2 is YYDKDF (reference sequence). The CDR3 loop reads CATSPDRGPTYEQYF. Here the CDR3 DNA reads TGTGCCACCAGCCCGGACAGGGGGCCTACCTACGAGCAGTACTTC.

This clonotype was found a few times. CDR3 in amino acids: CASSWLGSTDTQYF. The CDR3 DNA follows: TGTGCCAGCAGTTGGCTGGGTTCCACAGATACGCAGTATTTT. The chain couples TRBV6-2 or TRBV6-3 to TRBJ2-3; D is uncertain. CDR1 is MNHEY, CDR2 SVGEGT, per germline. CDR3 length: 14 amino acids. V lost 4 bases, J lost 2 bases, and 10 bases lay in between.

The genes are TRBV7-8 and TRBJ2-7; the match to TRBD1 covers 8 bases. This CDR3 contains 17 residues. Per the germline V gene, CDR1 is SGHVS and CDR2 is FQNEAQ. The V gene end was trimmed by 3 bases and the J gene end by 0 bases; junction bases not matched to a gene: 10. The CDR3 protein is CASSFPERTGHSYEQYF. The CDR3 DNA reads TGTGCCAGCAGCTTTCCCGAGAGGACAGGGCACTCCTACGAGCAGTACTTC.

This clonotype was counted ten times or more. The rearrangement uses TRBV2 and TRBJ2-4, with 10 bases identical to TRBD1. There are 14 residues in the CDR3. The germline gives CDR1 SNHLY, CDR2 FYNNEI. V shed 5 bases, J shed 4 bases, and the junction held 2 bases outside the gene matches. The CDR3: CASSSGQGKNIQYF. The CDR3 DNA is TGTGCCAGCAGTTCGGGACAGGGGAAAAACATTCAGTACTTC. Filled out from reference TRBV2 and TRBJ2-4, the complete variable domain reads EPEVTQTPSHQVTQMGQEVILRCVPISNHLYFYWYRQILGQKVEFLVSFYNNEISEKSEIFDDQFSVERPDGSNFTLKIRSTKLEDSAMYFCASSSGQGKNIQYFGAGTRLSVL.

This clonotype came up a few times. V and J are TRBV12-3 or TRBV12-4 and TRBJ2-6; D perhaps matches TRBD1 (5 bases). V lost 7 bases and J lost 0, with 19 bases in between. The CDR3 runs 18 residues. The CDR3 loop is CASTFPDSFFSGANVLTF. The CDR3 DNA reads TGTGCCAGCACTTTCCCCGACAGCTTCTTCTCTGGGGCCAACGTCCTGACTTTC.

In its sample, this clonotype was seen a few times. The chain links TRBV20-1 to TRBJ2-7; 7 positions agree with TRBD2. CDR3 length: 11 residues. The germline V gene has CDR1 DFQATT and CDR2 SNEGSKA (reference sequence). With V trimmed by 6 bases and J by 3 bases, 2 bases remained unmatched. CDR3 sequence reads: CSAERGYEQYF. CDR3 sequence (DNA): TGCAGTGCCGAGCGGGGCTACGAGCAGTACTTC.

This clonotype was counted between two and nine times. The chain links TRBV7-6 to TRBJ2-3; 11 positions match TRBD2. Trimming took 3 bases from V and 3 from J; bases not matched to a gene: 5. The CDR3 loop spans 16 amino acids. Per germline, CDR1 SGHVS and CDR2 FNYEAQ. In nucleotides, the CDR3 is TGTGCCAGCAGCTTGGGTAGCGGGGGGGTTACAGATACGCAGTATTTT. Protein: CASSLGSGGVTDTQYF.